What follows are 4 T cell receptor beta chains derived from one specimen sequenced in a study of spatial heterogeneity in lung cancer. Time point given: sample taken at primary tumor resection. TCRdb reanalysed the 5' RACE reads using MiXCR and keeps one entry per CDR3 protein. The sample shows 40,000 to 45,000 distinct CDR3 sequences, roughly 13% of them seen only once. The material sequenced was PBMCs, taken at surgery. Receptors were obtained from a male donor with early-stage non-small cell lung cancer.

This clonotype has at least ten counts. This chain links TRBV9 with TRBJ2-1; D not resolved. The germline V gene encodes CDR1 SGDLS and CDR2 YYNGEE. The CDR3 consists of 13 residues. The V gene lost 3 bases and the J gene lost 2 bases, with 6 bases spanning the gap. CDR3: CASSGDTYNEQFF. The CDR3 bases are TGTGCCAGCAGCGGTGACACCTACAATGAGCAGTTCTTC.

This clonotype was counted ten times or more. CDR3 in DNA: TGTGCCATCAGCGAAGACAGATCTGGCTACACCTTC. Translating gives CAISEDRSGYTF. This chain links TRBV10-3 with TRBJ1-2; weak D call: TRBD1 (5 bases). The germline V and J ends were trimmed by 6 bases and 7 bases, with 12 bases remaining between them. The CDR3 sequence is 12 residues long. Germline loops: CDR1 ENHRY, CDR2 SYGVKD.

In its sample, this clonotype was seen many times. The rearrangement links TRBV27 to TRBJ2-1; 12 bases align to TRBD2. Looked up from germline, CDR1 is MNHEY and CDR2 is SMNVEV (reference sequence). The V and J ends lost 11 bases and 1 base, in that order; junction bases with no gene match: 9. The CDR3 runs 16 residues. Here the CDR3 DNA reads TGTGCCGCCGGGCTAGCGGGAGGGAGGTCCTACAATGAGCAGTTCTTC. Translating it yields CAAGLAGGRSYNEQFF.

This clonotype was recorded at least ten times. The gene calls are TRBV5-1 and TRBJ2-1; TRBD2 agrees at 7 bases. CDR3 size: 14 residues. V gave up 5 bases and J gave up 3 bases; unmatched junction bases: 5. Germline CDR1 reads SGHRS; CDR2 reads YFSETQ. Here the CDR3 reads CASREAGIYNEQFF. As DNA, the CDR3 is TGCGCCAGCAGAGAAGCGGGAATCTACAATGAGCAGTTCTTC.